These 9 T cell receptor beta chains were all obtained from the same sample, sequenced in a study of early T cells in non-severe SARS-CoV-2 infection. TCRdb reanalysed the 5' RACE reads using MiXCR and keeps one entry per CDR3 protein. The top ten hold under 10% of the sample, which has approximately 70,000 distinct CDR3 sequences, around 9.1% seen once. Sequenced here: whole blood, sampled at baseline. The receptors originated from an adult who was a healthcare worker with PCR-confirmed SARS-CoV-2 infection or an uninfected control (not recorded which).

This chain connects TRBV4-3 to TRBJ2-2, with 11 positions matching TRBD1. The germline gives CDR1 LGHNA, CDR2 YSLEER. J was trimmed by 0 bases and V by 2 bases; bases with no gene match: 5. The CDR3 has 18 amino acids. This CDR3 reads CASSQYGQGATNTGELFF. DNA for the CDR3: TGCGCCAGCAGCCAATACGGACAGGGGGCTACGAACACCGGGGAGCTGTTTTTT.

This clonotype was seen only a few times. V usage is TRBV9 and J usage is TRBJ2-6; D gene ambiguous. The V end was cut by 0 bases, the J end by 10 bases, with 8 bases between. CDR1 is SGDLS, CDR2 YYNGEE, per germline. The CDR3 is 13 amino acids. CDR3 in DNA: TGTGCCAGCAGCGTAGGTTTCCCTAACGTCCTGACTTTC. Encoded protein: CASSVGFPNVLTF.

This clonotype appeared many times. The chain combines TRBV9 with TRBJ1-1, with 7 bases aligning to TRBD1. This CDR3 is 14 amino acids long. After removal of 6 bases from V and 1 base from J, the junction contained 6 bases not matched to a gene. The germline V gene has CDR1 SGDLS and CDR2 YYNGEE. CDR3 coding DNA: TGTGCCAGCAACCAGGGACAGAGGAACACTGAAGCTTTCTTT. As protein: CASNQGQRNTEAFF.

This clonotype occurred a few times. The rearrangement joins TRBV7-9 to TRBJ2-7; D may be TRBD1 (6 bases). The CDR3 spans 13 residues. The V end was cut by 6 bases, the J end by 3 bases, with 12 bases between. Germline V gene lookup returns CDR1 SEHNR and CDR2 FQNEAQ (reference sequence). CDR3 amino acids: CASSPGQFYEQYF. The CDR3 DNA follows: TGTGCCAGCAGTCCAGGACAGTTCTACGAGCAGTACTTC.

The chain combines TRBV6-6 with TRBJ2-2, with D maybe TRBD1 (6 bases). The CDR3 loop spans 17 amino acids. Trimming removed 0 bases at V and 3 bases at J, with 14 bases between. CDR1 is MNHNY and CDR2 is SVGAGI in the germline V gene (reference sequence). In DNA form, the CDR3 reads TGTGCCAGCAGTTACTCCCCAACAGGGATTCACACCGGGGAGCTGTTTTTT. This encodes CASSYSPTGIHTGELFF.

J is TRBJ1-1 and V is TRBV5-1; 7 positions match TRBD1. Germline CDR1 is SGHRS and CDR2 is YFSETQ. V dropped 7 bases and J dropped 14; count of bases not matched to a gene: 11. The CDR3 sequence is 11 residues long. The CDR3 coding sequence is TGCGCCAGCCGAGCGACAGGGACCCTGTTCTTT. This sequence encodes CASRATGTLFF. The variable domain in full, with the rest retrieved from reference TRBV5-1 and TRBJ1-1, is KAGVTQTPRYLIKTRGQQVTLSCSPISGHRSVSWYQQTPGQGLQFLFEYFSETQRNKGNFPGRFSGRQFSNSRSEMNVSTLELGDSALYLCASRATGTLFFGQGTRLTVV.

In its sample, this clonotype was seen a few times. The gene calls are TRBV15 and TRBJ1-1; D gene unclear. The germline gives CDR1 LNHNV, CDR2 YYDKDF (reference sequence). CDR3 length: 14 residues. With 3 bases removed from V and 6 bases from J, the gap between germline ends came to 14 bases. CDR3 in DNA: TGTGCCACCAGCAGTGCACGGGGAGGGCCTGAAGCTTTCTTT. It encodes CATSSARGGPEAFF.

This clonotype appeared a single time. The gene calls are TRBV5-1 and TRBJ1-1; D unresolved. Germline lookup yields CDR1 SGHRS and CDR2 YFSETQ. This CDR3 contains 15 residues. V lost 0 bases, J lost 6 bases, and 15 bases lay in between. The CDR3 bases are TGCGCCAGCAGCTTGGCGGTCGGGAATGAGGCTGAAGCTTTCTTT. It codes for CASSLAVGNEAEAFF.

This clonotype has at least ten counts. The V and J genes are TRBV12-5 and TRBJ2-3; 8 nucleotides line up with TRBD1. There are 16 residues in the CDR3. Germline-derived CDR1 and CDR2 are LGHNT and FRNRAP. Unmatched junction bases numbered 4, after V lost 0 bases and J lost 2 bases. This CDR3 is CASGLVGQGATDTQYF. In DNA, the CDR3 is TGTGCTAGTGGTTTGGTTGGGCAGGGGGCCACAGATACGCAGTATTTT.